This passage covers 9 T cell receptor beta chains from one sample sequenced in a study of T cell repertoires in cytomegalovirus infection. TCRdb recomputed calls from the reads with MiXCR, one row per CDR3 protein. In the table there are a few hundred thousand distinct CDR3 sequences, 9.1% of which are singletons. Sequencing was done on a sample of PBMCs. These receptors were collected from a human donor in good health (CMV status not recorded). Some clones in this sample may be carry-over from other donors' samples.

This clonotype occurred many times. This chain connects TRBV6-8 to TRBJ2-5, with 11 nucleotides matching TRBD2. V gave up 9 bases and J gave up 2 bases; unmatched junction bases: 5. The germline gives CDR1 MNHGY, CDR2 SAAAGT. This CDR3 contains 14 residues. Here the CDR3 DNA reads TGTGCCAGGCCGGGACTAGCGGAGCAAGAGACCCAGTACTTC. The encoded protein is CARPGLAEQETQYF.

This clonotype appeared many times. The chain joins TRBV7-9 to TRBJ1-5; 9 nucleotides line up with TRBD1. J gave up 2 bases and V 1 base, and 3 bases lay outside the gene matches. CDR1 SEHNR and CDR2 FQNEAQ come from the germline V gene (reference sequence). The CDR3 is made up of 16 amino acids. The CDR3 loop is CASSLGGQGGNQPQHF. DNA for the CDR3: TGTGCCAGCAGCTTAGGGGGACAGGGTGGCAATCAGCCCCAGCATTTT.

This clonotype has a handful of counts. The V call is TRBV7-2, the J call TRBJ2-3; TRBD2 agrees at 9 bases. V lost 4 bases and J lost 2; bases outside the gene matches: 4. The CDR3 is 15 residues long. The germline V gene has CDR1 SGHTA and CDR2 FQGNSA. The CDR3 spells CASSSTSGPTDTQYF. The DNA for the CDR3 is TGTGCCAGCAGCTCGACTAGCGGACCCACAGATACGCAGTATTTT.

V usage is TRBV9 and J usage is TRBJ1-1; no definite D call. The length of the CDR3 is 12 residues. The ends were cut back, 3 bases at V and 5 bases at J, with 8 bases in the middle. Germline-derived CDR1 and CDR2 are SGDLS and YYNGEE. CDR3 loop: CASSGGATEAFF. The CDR3 DNA reads as TGTGCCAGCAGCGGAGGAGCGACTGAAGCTTTCTTT.

The genes are TRBV20-1 and TRBJ2-5; D gene unclear. V gave up 5 bases and J gave up 0 bases, with 10 bases separating them. CDR3 size: 13 residues. Germline loops: CDR1 DFQATT, CDR2 SNEGSKA (reference sequence). The DNA of the CDR3 is TGCAGTGCTTCGGAAGCGTACCAAGAGACCCAGTACTTC. This gives the protein CSASEAYQETQYF.

The table lists this clonotype with a few counts. The chain joins TRBV20-1 to TRBJ1-3, with unresolved D. Trimming stripped 6 bases from V and 4 bases from J, with 10 bases between. CDR1 is DFQATT, CDR2 SNEGSKA, per germline (reference sequence). CDR3 length equals 12 residues. The CDR3 DNA sequence: TGCAGTGCCCTTGGCTCGGGAAACACCATATATTTT. Translating gives CSALGSGNTIYF.

This clonotype was seen repeatedly, ten times or more. The CDR3 DNA follows: TGTGCCAGCAGCCAAGGACAACTTAAGACGGAGGAGCAGTTCTTC. It encodes CASSQGQLKTEEQFF. The J gene is TRBJ2-1, the V gene TRBV14; D call uncertain. Per germline, CDR1 SGHDN and CDR2 FVKESK. CDR3 length equals 15 residues. Trimming took off 1 base at V and 10 bases at J, with 17 bases between the two ends.

This clonotype came up many times. The gene calls are TRBV7-2 and TRBJ1-2, with D perhaps matching TRBD1 (5 bases). CDR1 is SGHTA and CDR2 is FQGNSA in the germline V gene. The V end was cut by 6 bases, the J end by 0 bases, with 11 bases between. The CDR3 is 14 residues long. The CDR3 bases are TGTGCCAGCAGAAGGGGTGACGCTAACTATGGCTACACCTTC. Translation: CASRRGDANYGYTF.

This clonotype appeared many times. This chain uses TRBV28 with TRBJ1-2; no definite D call. The CDR3 runs to 12 residues. Looked up from germline, CDR1 is MDHEN and CDR2 is SYDVKM. V gave up 5 bases and J gave up 1 base, with 5 bases separating them. The CDR3 DNA sequence: TGTGCCAGCAGTATTGATAACTATGGCTACACCTTC. Protein product: CASSIDNYGYTF.